This T cell receptor beta chain was captured in a study of T cell responses to AZD1222 COVID-19 vaccine. Findings and limits, study-wide: Only six people who got AZD1222 tested seropositive at baseline. Vaccine-associated CD4 TCRs spanned spike, dominant at 160-218 and 743-854. White British people made up most donors, females outnumbered males, and clonal diversity was possibly underestimated.

Using immunoSEQ multiplex PCR, the repertoire was profiled, and TCRdb retains in-frame clones only, with some absent. The sample holds 80,000 to 100,000 clones, 80% to 90% seen once. V shed 6 bases and J shed 12 bases, with 15 bases lying between them. Germline CDR1 is MDHEN and CDR2 is SYDVKM. CDR3 size: 11 residues. About this clone: Its antigen remains unidentified.

The material was peripheral blood, obtained on day 0 of AZD1222 vaccination. The TCR sequence derives from an adult in good health. The genes are TRBV28 and TRBJ2-7; TRBD1 or TRBD2 may be the D gene (5 bases each). The CDR3 DNA is TGTGCCAGCAGGTCGTGGGCCGGGGCGTACTTC. Its protein product is CASRSWAGAYF.